Sequencing of this T cell receptor beta chain was carried out in a study of graft-versus-host responses after intestinal transplantation. Researchers processed graft tissue to release intraepithelial and lamina propria lymphocytes. Worth noting for this clone: Its antigen is unknown.

Assay: immunoSEQ multiplex PCR; the TCRdb copy retains only in-frame clones and omits some. The sample shows over 5,000 clones, over 65% of them seen only once. The CDR3 is 14 residues long. J was trimmed by 0 bases and V by 4 bases; bases with no gene match: 1. Germline CDR1 is MGHRA and CDR2 is YSYEKL. Study observations and caveats: Allografts of patients with graft-donor T cell macrochimerism showed high graft-versus-host to host-versus-graft clone ratios.

Sequencing was performed on ileum tissue, taken 306 days after intestinal transplant. The receptor was derived from a human patient who received an intestinal transplant, so some T cells may come from the graft donor. The chain is built from TRBV4-1 and TRBJ1-1; 8 bases match TRBD1. The CDR3 nucleotides are TGCGCCAGCAGCCGACAGGGGATGAACACTGAAGCTTTCTTT. Translation gives CASSRQGMNTEAFF.